This T cell receptor (beta chain) was captured by sequencing in a study of shared clonotypes between healthy human individuals. The table came from immunoSEQ multiplex PCR; TCRdb's copy has only in-frame clones and leaves some out. Here the sample spans about 1 million clones, under 80% being singletons. Whole-study results and caveats: Roughly 5% was the fraction of naive CD4 clonotypes found shared across several donors. Relative to their counterparts shared across all four donors, non-shared clonotypes exhibited diminished generation probabilities. Richness estimates generally favored naive over memory subsets.

After removal of 5 bases from V and 1 base from J, the junction contained 10 bases not matched to a gene. Germline CDR1 and CDR2: MDHEN and SYDVKM. This CDR3 spans 17 amino acids. As regards this clone: Its antigen is still unknown.

This receptor was taken from a man younger than 35 in good health. The chain combines TRBV28 with TRBJ1-3, with 8 nucleotides matching TRBD1. Sequencing was done on a sample of memory CD4+ T cells sorted from blood. This sample's subset: CD45RA-negative fraction. The CDR3 DNA follows: TGTGCCAGCAGTCCCTCTCCCGGGACAGGTTCTGGAAACACCATATATTTT. Encoded protein: CASSPSPGTGSGNTIYF.